This T cell receptor beta chain was found in a study of blood T cell repertoires in COVID-19. Across the study: Samples of COVID-19 (acute and convalescent) were obtained from the United States, Italy and Spain. T cells, B-cell-depleted T cells, or PBMCs provided the cDNA or gDNA that served as material.

Per the germline V gene, CDR1 is SGHTA and CDR2 is FQGNSA. This CDR3 has 16 amino acids. V was clipped by 5 bases and J by 2 bases, with 15 bases between them. Authors' data handling: Estimation of nucleated cell counts was performed using reference gene primer amplification. Here immunoSEQ multiplex PCR was the method, and the copy in TCRdb shows in-frame clones only, minus some. V, J and clone size were drawn from that table, and D and trimming were deduced from the DNA. The sample has over 200,000 clones; 80% to 85% are singletons. Specimen: peripheral blood. This clonotype was obtained from a human donor in a cohort sampled during active COVID-19. The V and J genes are TRBV7-2 and TRBJ2-2, with D possibly TRBD1 on 5 matching bases. The CDR3 region is CASSPWGLPNTGELFF. The DNA for the CDR3 is TGTGCCAGCAGCCCCTGGGGCCTGCCTAACACCGGGGAGCTGTTTTTT.